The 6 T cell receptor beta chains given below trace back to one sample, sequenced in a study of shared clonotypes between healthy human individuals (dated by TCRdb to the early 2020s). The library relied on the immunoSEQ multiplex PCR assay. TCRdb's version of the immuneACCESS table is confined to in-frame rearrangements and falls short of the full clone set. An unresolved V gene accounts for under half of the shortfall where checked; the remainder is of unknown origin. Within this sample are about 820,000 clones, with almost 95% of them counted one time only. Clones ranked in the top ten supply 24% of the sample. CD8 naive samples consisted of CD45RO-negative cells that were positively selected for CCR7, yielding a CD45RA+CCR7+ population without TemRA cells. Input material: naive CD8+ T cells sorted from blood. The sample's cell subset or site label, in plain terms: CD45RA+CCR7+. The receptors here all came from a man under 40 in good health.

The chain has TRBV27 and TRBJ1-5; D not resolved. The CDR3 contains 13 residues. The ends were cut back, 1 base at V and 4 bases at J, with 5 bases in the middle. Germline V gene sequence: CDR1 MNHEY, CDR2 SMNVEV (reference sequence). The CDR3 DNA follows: TGTGCCAGCAGTTTATGGATGAATCAGCCCCAGCATTTT. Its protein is CASSLWMNQPQHF.

The CDR3 region has the DNA TGCGCCAGCAGCCTCGGGACAGGGCCGAATGAAAAACTGTTTTTT. Translation gives CASSLGTGPNEKLFF. This rearrangement joins TRBV4-1 to TRBJ1-4; 9 bases map to TRBD1. Germline assignment: CDR1 MGHRA and CDR2 YSYEKL. The CDR3 is 15 residues long. V lost 4 bases to trimming and J lost 5 bases; unmatched junction nucleotides: 5.

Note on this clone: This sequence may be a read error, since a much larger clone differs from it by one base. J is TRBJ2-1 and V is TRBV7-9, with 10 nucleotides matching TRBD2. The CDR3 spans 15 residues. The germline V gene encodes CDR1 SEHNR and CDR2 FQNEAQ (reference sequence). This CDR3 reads CASNGGLAGVDEQLF. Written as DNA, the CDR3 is TGTGCCAGCAACGGGGGCCTAGCGGGAGTCGATGAGCAGCTCTTC.

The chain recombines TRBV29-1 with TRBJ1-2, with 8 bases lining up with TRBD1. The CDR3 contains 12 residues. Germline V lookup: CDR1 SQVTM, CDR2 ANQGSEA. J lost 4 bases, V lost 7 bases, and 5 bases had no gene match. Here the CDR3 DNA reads TGCAGCGCCAGGACAGGGACCTATGGCTACACCTTC. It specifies CSARTGTYGYTF.

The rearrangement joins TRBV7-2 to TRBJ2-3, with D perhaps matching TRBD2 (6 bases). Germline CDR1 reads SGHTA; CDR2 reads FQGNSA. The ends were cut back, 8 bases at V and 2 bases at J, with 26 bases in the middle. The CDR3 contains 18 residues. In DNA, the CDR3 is TGTGCCAGCGGGGCCAGGGTGGGCGTCGCGGGGCTCACAGATACGCAGTATTTT. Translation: CASGARVGVAGLTDTQYF.

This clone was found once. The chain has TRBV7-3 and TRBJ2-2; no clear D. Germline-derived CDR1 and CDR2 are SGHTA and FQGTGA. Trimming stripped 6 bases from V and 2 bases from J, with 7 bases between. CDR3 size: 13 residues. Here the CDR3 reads CASRDPNTGELFF. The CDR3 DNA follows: TGTGCCAGCAGGGACCCTAACACCGGGGAGCTGTTTTTT.